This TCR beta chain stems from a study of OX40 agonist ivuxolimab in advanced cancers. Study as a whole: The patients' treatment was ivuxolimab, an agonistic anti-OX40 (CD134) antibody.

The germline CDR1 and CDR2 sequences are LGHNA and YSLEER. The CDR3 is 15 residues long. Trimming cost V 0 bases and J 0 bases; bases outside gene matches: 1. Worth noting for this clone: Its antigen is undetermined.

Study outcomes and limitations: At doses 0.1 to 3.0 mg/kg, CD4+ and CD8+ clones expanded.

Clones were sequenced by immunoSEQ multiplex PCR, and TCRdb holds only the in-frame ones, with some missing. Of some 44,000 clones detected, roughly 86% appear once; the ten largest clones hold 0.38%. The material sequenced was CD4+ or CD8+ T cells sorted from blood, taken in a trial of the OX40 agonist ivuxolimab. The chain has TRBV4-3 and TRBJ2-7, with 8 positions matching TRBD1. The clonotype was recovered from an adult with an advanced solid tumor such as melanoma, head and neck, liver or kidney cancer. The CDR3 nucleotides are TGCGCCAGCAGCCAAGATGGGACAGGCTCCTACGAGCAGTACTTC. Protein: CASSQDGTGSYEQYF.